This T cell receptor beta chain appears in the sequencing data of a study of CD8 T cells in Susac syndrome. In regard to this clonotype: The antigen is undetermined.

Random hexamers were used to reverse transcribe an amount of about 0.5 to 1 ug RNA. Across 54 Vbeta and 13 Jbeta, TCR beta CDR3 was amplified with immunoSEQ multiplex PCR. TCRdb fed the immunoSEQ multiplex PCR reads into MiXCR, producing one record per CDR3 protein. This repertoire shows 75,000 to 100,000 distinct CDR3 sequences, around 94% found once; its top ten account for approximately 0.9%. The V end lost 2 bases, the J end lost 0 bases, and 10 bases lay between the germline ends. The CDR3 extends over 15 amino acids. Germline V gene data show CDR1 as GTSNPN and CDR2 as SVGIG (reference sequence). Study outcomes and limitations: The authors acknowledged that the study's TCR sequencing and HLA analysis involved relatively few individuals. Among people with Susac, CD8+ clonal expansion was greatest in TEMRA cells and active patients.

Peripheral blood CD8+ and CD4+ T cells were profiled by TCR beta sequencing. Source material: CD8+ T cells from PBMCs. This sequence joins TRBV30 and TRBJ2-2; D may be TRBD1 or TRBD2 (5 bases each). The clonotype was recovered from a human donor with Susac syndrome. The CDR3 region has the DNA TGTGCCTGGAGTCCCCGGGGACCGAACACCGGGGAGCTGTTTTTT. This translates into CAWSPRGPNTGELFF. Combining the CDR3 with reference TRBV30 and TRBJ2-2 gives the whole variable domain SQTIHQWPATLVQPVGSPLSLECTVEGTSNPNLYWYRQAAGRGLQLLFYSVGIGQISSEVPQNLSASRPQDRQFILSSKKLLLSDSGFYLCAWSPRGPNTGELFFGEGSRLTVL.